One T cell receptor (beta chain) is described in this entry. Time point in this sample: newly diagnosed GD, antithyroid drugs for less than 3 months. Extracted RNA from PBMCs served as the source of the TCR library. EDTA tubes collected roughly 9 milliliters of peripheral blood. This record comes from a study of regulatory T cells in long-lasting Graves disease. Per the germline V gene, CDR1 is DFQATT and CDR2 is SNEGSKA (reference sequence). CDR3 length: 15 amino acids. V was cut by 2 bases and J by 5 bases, with 16 bases left in between. Building the TCR beta libraries relied on iRepertoire HTBI primers, and CDR3 regions underwent Arm-PCR. From the multiplex PCR reads, TCRdb called clonotypes with MiXCR, one entry per CDR3 protein. The sample includes approximately 540,000 distinct CDR3 sequences, around 12% seen only once; the top ten take around 10%. These data were likewise used in another study, on T cells in Graves' hyperthyroidism and ophthalmopathy. That study adds: On the basis of clinical symptoms, serum thyroxine and TRAb, thyroid ultrasound and orbital computed tomography, diagnoses were made.

The sample here was peripheral blood mononuclear cells (PBMCs), taken at new diagnosis, from a patient treated with antithyroid drugs. The chain is built from TRBV20-1 and TRBJ1-5; D might be TRBD1 (6 bases). This receptor was taken from a young woman with Graves disease. The CDR3 DNA reads as TGCAGTGCTAGAATTAGCCCGGACAGTCATCAGCCCCAGCATTTT. It encodes CSARISPDSHQPQHF.